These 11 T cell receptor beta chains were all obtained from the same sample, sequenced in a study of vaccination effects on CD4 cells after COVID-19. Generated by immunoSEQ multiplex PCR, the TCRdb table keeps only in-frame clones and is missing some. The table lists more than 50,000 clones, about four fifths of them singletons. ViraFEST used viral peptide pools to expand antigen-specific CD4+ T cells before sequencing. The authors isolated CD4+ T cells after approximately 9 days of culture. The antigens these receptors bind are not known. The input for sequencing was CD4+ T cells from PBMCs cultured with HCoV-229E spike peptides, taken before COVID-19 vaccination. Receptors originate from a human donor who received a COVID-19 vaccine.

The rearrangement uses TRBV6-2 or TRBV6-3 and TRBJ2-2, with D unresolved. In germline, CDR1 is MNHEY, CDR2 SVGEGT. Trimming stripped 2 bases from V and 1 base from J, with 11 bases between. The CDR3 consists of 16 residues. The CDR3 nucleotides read TGTGCCAGCAGTTACCTCCGCGAAATGAACACCGGGGAGCTGTTTTTT. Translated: CASSYLREMNTGELFF.

The CDR3 DNA reads TGTGCCACCAGTGATTCAGGGAGTCAGCCCCAGCATTTT. Amino acids: CATSDSGSQPQHF. V gene TRBV24-1 combines with J gene TRBJ1-5; possibly TRBD1 for D (5 bases). CDR1 and CDR2 (germline): KGHDR, SFDVKD. The CDR3 loop spans 13 amino acids. V was shortened by 2 bases and J by 6 bases, with 7 bases between the two germline ends.

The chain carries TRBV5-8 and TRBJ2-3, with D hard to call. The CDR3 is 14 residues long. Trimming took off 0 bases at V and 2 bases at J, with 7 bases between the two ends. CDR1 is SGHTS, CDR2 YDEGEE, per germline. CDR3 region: CASSLVATTDTQYF. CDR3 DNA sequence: TGTGCCAGCAGCTTGGTCGCGACCACAGATACGCAGTATTTT.

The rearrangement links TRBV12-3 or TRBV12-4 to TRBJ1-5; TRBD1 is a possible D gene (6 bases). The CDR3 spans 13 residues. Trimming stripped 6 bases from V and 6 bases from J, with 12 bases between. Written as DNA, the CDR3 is TGTGCCAGCAGCACGACAGGTTTTCAGCCCCAGCATTTT. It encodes CASSTTGFQPQHF.

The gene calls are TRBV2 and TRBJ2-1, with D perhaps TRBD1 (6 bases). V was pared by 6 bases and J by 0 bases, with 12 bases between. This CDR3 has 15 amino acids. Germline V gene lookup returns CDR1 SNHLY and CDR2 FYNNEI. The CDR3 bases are TGTGCCAGCAGCCAGGACAGCGGCTCCTACAATGAGCAGTTCTTC. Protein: CASSQDSGSYNEQFF.

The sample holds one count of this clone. The CDR3, as DNA: TGTGCCAGCAGGGCCGTCCTCTACGCATCCCTATCCGGGACAGGGGGGAAATGGTATGGCTACACCTTC. It encodes CASRAVLYASLSGTGGKWYGYTF. The chain carries TRBV21-1 and TRBJ1-2; TRBD1 is taken as the D call from the table, unchecked against the DNA. TRBV21-1 is labeled a pseudogene. The CDR3 has 23 amino acids.

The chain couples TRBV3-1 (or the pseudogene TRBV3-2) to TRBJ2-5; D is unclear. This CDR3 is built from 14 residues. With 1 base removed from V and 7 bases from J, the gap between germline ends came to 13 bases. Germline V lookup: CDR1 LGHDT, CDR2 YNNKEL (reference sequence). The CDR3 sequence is CASSQGPSGRTQYF. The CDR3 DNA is TGTGCCAGCAGCCAAGGGCCATCAGGCAGGACCCAGTACTTC.

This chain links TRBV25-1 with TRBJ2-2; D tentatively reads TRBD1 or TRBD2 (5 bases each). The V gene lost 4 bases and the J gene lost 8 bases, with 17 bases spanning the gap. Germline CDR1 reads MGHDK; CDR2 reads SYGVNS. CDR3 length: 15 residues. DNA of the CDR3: TGTGCCAGCAGTGCCTCAAGAGGGGTTTCGGGGGAGCTGTTTTTT. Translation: CASSASRGVSGELFF. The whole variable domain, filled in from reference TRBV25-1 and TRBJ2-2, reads EADIYQTPRYLVIGTGKKITLECSQTMGHDKMYWYQQDPGMELHLIHYSYGVNSTEKGDLSSESTVSRIRTEHFPLTLESARPSHTSQYLCASSASRGVSGELFFGEGSRLTVL.

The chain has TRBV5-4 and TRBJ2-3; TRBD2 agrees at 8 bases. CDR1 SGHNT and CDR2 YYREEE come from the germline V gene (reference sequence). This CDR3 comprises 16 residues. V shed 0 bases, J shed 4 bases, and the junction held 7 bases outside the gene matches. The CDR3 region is CASSLEGTRAADTQYF. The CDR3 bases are TGTGCCAGCAGCTTGGAGGGGACTAGAGCCGCAGATACGCAGTATTTT.

In DNA, the CDR3 is TGTGCCACCAGTGAGGCAGGGCTAGCGGGGGGAAAGACCCAGTACTTC. Protein product: CATSEAGLAGGKTQYF. The J gene is TRBJ2-5, the V gene TRBV24-1, with 11 nucleotides matching TRBD2. The germline gives CDR1 KGHDR, CDR2 SFDVKD. The V and J ends lost 4 bases and 6 bases, in that order; junction bases with no gene match: 9. The CDR3 is 16 residues long.

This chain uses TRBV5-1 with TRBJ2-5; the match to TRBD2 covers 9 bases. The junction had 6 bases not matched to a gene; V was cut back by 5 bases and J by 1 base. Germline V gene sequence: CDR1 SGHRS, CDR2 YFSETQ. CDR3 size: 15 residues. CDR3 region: CASRMSGGTQETQYF. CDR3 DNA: TGCGCCAGCAGGATGAGCGGGGGGACCCAAGAGACCCAGTACTTC.